Following are 10 T cell receptor beta chains from one sample sequenced in a study of T cell responses to AZD1222 COVID-19 vaccine. Method: immunoSEQ multiplex PCR; TCRdb's copy keeps in-frame clones and lacks some. Of roughly 100,000 clones listed, 86% are singletons. The sample consisted of peripheral blood, taken 28 days after the second dose of the MenACWY control vaccine. The receptors come from an adult who received the MenACWY meningococcal vaccine as a control.

J is TRBJ2-6 and V is TRBV15; D gene uncertain. Germline values: CDR1 LNHNV, CDR2 YYDKDF (reference sequence). With 4 bases removed from V and 1 base from J, the gap between germline ends came to 8 bases. The CDR3 consists of 15 residues. CDR3 sequence: CATSTRVSGANVLTF. DNA for the CDR3: TGTGCCACCAGCACCCGGGTGTCTGGGGCCAACGTCCTGACTTTC.

This chain's CDR3 is CASSQDSGSNSPLHF. The CDR3 nucleotides read TGCGCCAGCAGCCAAGATTCAGGGAGTAATTCACCCCTCCACTTT. This chain connects TRBV4-1 to TRBJ1-6; D might be TRBD1 (5 bases). The V gene lost 0 bases and the J gene lost 6 bases, with 9 bases spanning the gap. The CDR3 contains 15 residues. Looked up from germline, CDR1 is MGHRA and CDR2 is YSYEKL.

The V call is TRBV15, the J call TRBJ2-5; TRBD1 matches at 8 bases. CDR1 and CDR2 from the germline V gene are LNHNV and YYDKDF (reference sequence). J gave up 5 bases and V 5 bases, and 7 bases lay outside the gene matches. This CDR3 region has 14 residues. The CDR3 region is CATSDWTGMETQYF. The CDR3 bases are TGTGCCACCAGCGACTGGACAGGGATGGAGACCCAGTACTTC.

The sample holds a few counts of this clone. The chain recombines TRBV5-4 with TRBJ1-2, with no clear D. Germline CDR1 is SGHNT and CDR2 is YYREEE (reference sequence). V shed 1 base and J shed 1 base, with 11 bases lying between them. The CDR3 has 15 amino acids. CDR3 DNA: TGTGCCAGCAGCTTGAGACAAGGGTTTAACTATGGCTACACCTTC. This codes for CASSLRQGFNYGYTF.

This clone was seen more than once but under ten times. The chain combines TRBV27 with TRBJ1-6; D might be TRBD1 (5 bases). The germline V gene encodes CDR1 MNHEY and CDR2 SMNVEV (reference sequence). Deletions cut 8 bases from V and 10 bases from J, with 15 bases between. The CDR3 consists of 13 residues. The CDR3 spells CASQAGDISPLHF. The CDR3 DNA sequence: TGTGCCAGCCAGGCGGGGGATATCTCACCCCTCCACTTT.

This clone has more than one count but fewer than ten. In nucleotides, the CDR3 is TGTGCCAGCAGTGAACAGGGACATCAGCCCCAGCATTTT. It specifies CASSEQGHQPQHF. The chain uses TRBV25-1 and TRBJ1-5; D possibly corresponds to TRBD1 (5 bases). The CDR3 extends over 13 amino acids. Trimming cost V 2 bases and J 5 bases, with 7 bases left between them. Per germline, CDR1 MGHDK and CDR2 SYGVNS.

CDR3 residues: CASSSSGGNYGYTF. The CDR3 bases are TGTGCCAGCAGTTCCTCTGGGGGGAACTATGGCTACACCTTC. The V call is TRBV6-6, the J call TRBJ1-2, with a tentative D call TRBD1 (5 bases). Germline CDR1 reads MNHNY; CDR2 reads SVGAGI (reference sequence). V was cut by 4 bases and J by 2 bases, with 11 bases left in between. This CDR3 comprises 14 residues.

The V gene is TRBV7-3, the J gene TRBJ2-2; D unresolved. The V gene lost 2 bases and the J gene lost 1 base, with 5 bases spanning the gap. CDR3 length equals 14 residues. Germline V gene sequence: CDR1 SGHTA, CDR2 FQGTGA. The CDR3 DNA reads TGTGCCAGCAGCTTAGGGGTGAACACCGGGGAGCTGTTTTTT. Protein: CASSLGVNTGELFF.

V usage is TRBV27 and J usage is TRBJ1-2; the D is unclear. The CDR3 is 16 amino acids. The V and J ends lost 4 bases and 2 bases respectively, with 17 bases between them. Per the germline V gene, CDR1 is MNHEY and CDR2 is SMNVEV (reference sequence). The DNA of the CDR3 is TGTGCCAGCAGTTCCCACCTGGAGCGTTCCAACTATGGCTACACCTTC. Translation: CASSSHLERSNYGYTF.

The chain employs TRBV5-4 and TRBJ2-7; the match to TRBD2 covers 14 bases. The CDR3 is 17 residues long. J gave up 3 bases and V 3 bases, and 8 bases lay outside the gene matches. The V gene's germline CDR1 is SGHNT and CDR2 YYREEE (reference sequence). The CDR3 region has the DNA TGTGCCAGCAGCTCCGGGACTAGCGGGGGCGGTATCTACGAGCAGTACTTC. This codes for CASSSGTSGGGIYEQYF.